Below, 27 T cell receptor beta chains from the same sample are listed, as sequenced in a study of blood T cell repertoires in COVID-19. Sequencing was performed with immunoSEQ multiplex PCR; in TCRdb, only in-frame clones are kept and a portion is missing. The sample has 200,000 to 250,000 clones, about 88% seen once; the top ten hold over 6%. Sequencing used peripheral blood. These receptors were taken from a woman in her 70s with active or convalescent COVID-19.

The V and J genes are TRBV6-5 and TRBJ2-1; 7 bases map to TRBD1. This CDR3 contains 16 residues. The V gene's germline CDR1 is MNHEY and CDR2 SVGAGI. J was trimmed by 7 bases and V by 4 bases; bases with no gene match: 13. CDR3 sequence: CASSSTDRRFPNEQFF. As DNA, the CDR3 is TGTGCCAGCAGTTCTACGGACAGGCGGTTTCCGAATGAGCAGTTCTTC.

The V and J genes are TRBV7-8 and TRBJ1-1; D possibly corresponds to TRBD1 (6 bases). CDR1 is SGHVS and CDR2 is FQNEAQ in the germline V gene. The germline V and J ends were trimmed by 1 base and 5 bases, with 17 bases remaining between them. The CDR3 extends over 16 amino acids. The chain's CDR3 is CASSLERFRGRTEAFF. The CDR3 DNA is TGTGCCAGCAGCTTAGAGCGTTTCAGGGGTCGGACTGAAGCTTTCTTT.

This clone was counted only a few times. The CDR3 spells CASYRTGTNYGYTF. CDR3 bases: TGTGCCAGTTATCGGACAGGAACTAACTATGGCTACACCTTC. This chain joins TRBV4-2 and TRBJ1-2, with TRBD1 matching 7 bases. V dropped 9 bases and J dropped 0; count of bases not matched to a gene: 7. The CDR3 has 14 amino acids. Germline V gene data show CDR1 as LGHNA and CDR2 as YNFKEQ.

The J gene is TRBJ1-1, the V gene TRBV7-6; 9 positions match TRBD1. Germline loops: CDR1 SGHVS, CDR2 FNYEAQ. The length of the CDR3 is 16 residues. V dropped 1 base and J dropped 1; count of bases not matched to a gene: 4. The CDR3 bases are TGTGCCAGCAGCTTAGGCGCGACAGGGGGGAACACTGAAGCTTTCTTT. Protein sequence: CASSLGATGGNTEAFF.

The chain carries TRBV6-5 and TRBJ2-7, with TRBD1 matching over 8 bases. Germline assignment: CDR1 MNHEY and CDR2 SVGAGI. The ends lost 6 bases at V and 4 bases at J; junction bases unmatched: 5. The CDR3 loop spans 13 amino acids. The CDR3 here is CASSKDRVYEQYF. In nucleotides, the CDR3 is TGTGCCAGCAGCAAGGACAGGGTTTACGAGCAGTACTTC.

The chain joins TRBV19 to TRBJ1-1; no clear D gene. Trimming stripped 5 bases from V and 1 base from J, with 17 bases between. Per the germline V gene, CDR1 is LNHDA and CDR2 is SQIVND (reference sequence). The CDR3 totals 16 residues. The CDR3 nucleotides are TGTGCCAGTAGTCTCCGGACGGGGATGGCGAACACTGAAGCTTTCTTT. It encodes CASSLRTGMANTEAFF.

The V call is TRBV7-8, the J call TRBJ1-1; the match to TRBD1 covers 8 bases. The CDR3 spans 16 residues. V trimming: 3 bases; J trimming: 3 bases; junction bases outside the gene matches: 9. Germline CDR1 reads SGHVS; CDR2 reads FQNEAQ. CDR3 in amino acids: CASSLAQGGEDTEAFF. The CDR3 DNA sequence: TGTGCCAGCAGCTTGGCACAGGGGGGAGAGGACACTGAAGCTTTCTTT.

J is TRBJ1-2 and V is TRBV7-2; D not certain. Between the trimmed V and J ends, which lost 6 bases and 4 bases, there was a span of 15 bases. Per germline, CDR1 SGHTA and CDR2 FQGNSA. CDR3 length: 14 amino acids. CDR3 in amino acids: CASSPQAGSYGYTF. CDR3 DNA: TGTGCCAGCAGTCCTCAGGCAGGTTCCTATGGCTACACCTTC.

The CDR3 here is CASGGQAEAFF. CDR3 DNA: TGCGCCAGCGGTGGACAGGCTGAAGCTTTCTTT. The chain recombines TRBV10-2 with TRBJ1-1; TRBD1 matches 7 bases. J lost 6 bases, V lost 8 bases, and 3 bases had no gene match. Germline V gives CDR1 WSHSY, CDR2 SAAADI. This CDR3 is 11 amino acids long.

This clone has a handful of counts. The chain combines TRBV7-8 with TRBJ1-6; 7 nucleotides line up with TRBD1. J was trimmed by 7 bases and V by 6 bases; bases with no gene match: 12. The V gene's germline CDR1 is SGHVS and CDR2 FQNEAQ. This CDR3 contains 16 residues. The CDR3 region is CASSKQGTAINSPLHF. The CDR3 region has the DNA TGTGCCAGCAGTAAACAGGGGACTGCAATCAATTCACCCCTCCACTTT.

The CDR3 nucleotides are TGTGCCAGCAGTGCGAGGCACGCTGGCTACACCTTC. The encoded protein is CASSARHAGYTF. The chain employs TRBV2 and TRBJ1-2; the D is unclear. From germline, CDR1 is SNHLY and CDR2 FYNNEI. V gave up 4 bases and J gave up 7 bases, with 10 bases separating them. CDR3 length: 12 residues.

In its sample, this clone was seen once. The CDR3 loop is CASSKDRWELHGYTF. The CDR3 DNA sequence: TGTGCCAGCAGCAAGGACAGGTGGGAGCTGCATGGCTACACCTTC. This chain joins TRBV7-8 and TRBJ1-2; 7 bases are a match to TRBD1. The CDR3 loop spans 15 amino acids. V shed 5 bases, J shed 6 bases, and the junction held 12 bases outside the gene matches. The germline V gene encodes CDR1 SGHVS and CDR2 FQNEAQ.

The chain links TRBV6-2 or TRBV6-3 to TRBJ1-5, with D perhaps matching TRBD1 (5 bases). This CDR3 is built from 15 residues. Trimming stripped 5 bases from V and 3 bases from J, with 14 bases between. The germline V gene has CDR1 MNHEY and CDR2 SVGEGT. CDR3 region: CASSGGSAYNQPQHF. The CDR3, as DNA: TGTGCCAGCAGTGGGGGGTCGGCCTACAATCAGCCCCAGCATTTT.

The V gene is TRBV21-1, the J gene TRBJ2-7; no DNA check was done on the table's D call, TRBD1. TRBV21-1 is marked as a pseudogene. The CDR3 has 13 amino acids. CDR3 protein: CASSRQGKDEQYF. The CDR3 DNA reads as TGTGCCAGCAGCAGACAGGGAAAGGACGAGCAGTACTTC.

The chain has TRBV7-3 and TRBJ1-4, with TRBD1 matching 8 bases. CDR1 and CDR2 from the germline V gene are SGHTA and FQGTGA. The CDR3 has 15 residues. V lost 2 bases and J lost 8; bases outside the gene matches: 7. The CDR3 coding sequence is TGTGCCAGCAGCTTACCACAGGGGGTAGGAGAAAAACTGTTTTTT. This encodes CASSLPQGVGEKLFF. Based on the CDR3 plus reference TRBV7-3 and TRBJ1-4, the full variable domain is GAGVSQTPSNKVTEKGKYVELRCDPISGHTALYWYRQSLGQGPEFLIYFQGTGAADDSGLPNDRFFAVRPEGSVSTLKIQRTERGDSAVYLCASSLPQGVGEKLFFGSGTQLSVL.

This clone has a single count. The chain recombines TRBV7-9 with TRBJ2-7; D may be TRBD1 (5 bases). V was trimmed by 3 bases and J by 2 bases, leaving 8 bases between them. Germline V gene data show CDR1 as SEHNR and CDR2 as FQNEAQ (reference sequence). The CDR3 is 13 residues long. The chain's CDR3 is CASSFDSPYEQYF. The CDR3 DNA reads TGTGCCAGCAGCTTCGACAGCCCCTACGAGCAGTACTTC. Full variable domain (outside the CDR3, taken from reference TRBV7-9 and TRBJ2-7): DTGVSQNPRHKITKRGQNVTFRCDPISEHNRLYWYRQTLGQGPEFLTYFQNEAQLEKSRLLSDRFSAERPKGSFSTLEIQRTEQGDSAMYLCASSFDSPYEQYFGPGTRLTVT.

This chain links TRBV2 with TRBJ2-1, with 13 bases lining up with TRBD2. V lost 4 bases, J lost 7 bases, and 4 bases stayed unmatched. The CDR3 consists of 15 residues. CDR1 is SNHLY and CDR2 is FYNNEI in the germline V gene. CDR3 residues: CASSGLAGGHNEQFF. The CDR3 DNA reads TGTGCCAGCAGTGGACTAGCGGGGGGTCATAATGAGCAGTTCTTC.

The rearrangement joins TRBV21-1 to TRBJ1-6; whether TRBD1, the table's D call, matches the DNA was not checked. TRBV21-1 is a pseudogene locus. The CDR3 has 18 residues. DNA for the CDR3: TGTGCCAGCAGCAAAGTTGGGTGGACAGGCGGTGAGAATTCACCCCTCCACTTT. This encodes CASSKVGWTGGENSPLHF.

The chain recombines TRBV14 with TRBJ2-7; unclear D gene. The CDR3 loop spans 14 amino acids. CDR1 SGHDN and CDR2 FVKESK come from the germline V gene. With 1 base removed from V and 6 bases from J, the gap between germline ends came to 13 bases. The CDR3, as DNA: TGTGCCAGCAGCCAAGCCCCCACGGGTTTCGAGCAGTACTTC. Translation: CASSQAPTGFEQYF.

The chain uses TRBV11-2 and TRBJ1-5; D is unresolved. There are 14 residues in the CDR3. Deletions cut 5 bases from V and 1 base from J, with 9 bases between. Germline assignment: CDR1 SGHAT and CDR2 FQNNGV. CDR3 DNA sequence: TGTGCCAGCAGCACCCACAACAGCAATCAGCCCCAGCATTTT. It codes for CASSTHNSNQPQHF.

The rearrangement joins TRBV2 to TRBJ1-2; TRBD1 agrees at 7 bases. The CDR3 runs 13 residues. The V gene's germline CDR1 is SNHLY and CDR2 FYNNEI. Trimming took 5 bases from V and 2 from J; bases not matched to a gene: 2. Written as DNA, the CDR3 is TGTGCCAGCAGTCCGGACAGGAACTATGGCTACACCTTC. Encoded protein: CASSPDRNYGYTF.

This chain uses TRBV6-5 with TRBJ2-2; 8 bases fit TRBD1. Trimming cost V 8 bases and J 1 base; bases outside gene matches: 6. The CDR3 length is 15 residues. The V gene's germline CDR1 is MNHEY and CDR2 SVGAGI. In DNA, the CDR3 is TGTGCCAGCGGAATGGGACAGGTGAACACCGGGGAGCTGTTTTTT. Translation: CASGMGQVNTGELFF.

The gene calls are TRBV4-1 and TRBJ2-1, with 12 bases fitting TRBD2. Germline trimming cut 1 base from V and 2 bases from J; bases unmatched to any gene: 6. CDR1 MGHRA and CDR2 YSYEKL come from the germline V gene. CDR3 length: 18 amino acids. The CDR3 spells CASSQAPSGGVAYNEQFF. For the CDR3, the DNA is TGCGCCAGCAGCCAAGCCCCTAGCGGGGGGGTAGCCTACAATGAGCAGTTCTTC.

The chain combines TRBV7-9 with TRBJ2-5; D may be TRBD1 (6 bases). The CDR3 extends over 14 amino acids. With 6 bases removed from V and 4 bases from J, the gap between germline ends came to 15 bases. Germline values: CDR1 SEHNR, CDR2 FQNEAQ (reference sequence). CDR3 sequence (DNA): TGTGCCAGCAGACATAGGGCAGGGGTAGAGACCCAGTACTTC. Protein sequence: CASRHRAGVETQYF.

This clone was detected only once. The chain joins TRBV28 to TRBJ1-4; TRBD1 might be the D (5 bases). Trimming left V 8 bases short and J 8 bases short, with 18 bases between. The length of the CDR3 is 14 residues. Per germline, CDR1 MDHEN and CDR2 SYDVKM. The CDR3 here is CASRKSGRMEKLFF. The CDR3 DNA follows: TGTGCCAGCCGAAAGTCAGGGAGGATGGAAAAACTGTTTTTT.

This clone was counted once. This sequence joins TRBV24-1 and TRBJ1-1; maybe TRBD1 (5 bases). In germline, CDR1 is KGHDR, CDR2 SFDVKD. The length of the CDR3 is 13 residues. Trimming removed 10 bases at V and 8 bases at J, with 19 bases between. CDR3 region: CATRDGGSPEAFF. CDR3 DNA: TGTGCCACGAGGGACGGGGGGTCTCCGGAAGCTTTCTTT.

The rearrangement uses TRBV18 and TRBJ1-1; TRBD1 matches 9 bases. Germline CDR1 and CDR2: KGHSH and LQKENI. V dropped 6 bases and J dropped 4; count of bases not matched to a gene: 15. CDR3 length equals 17 residues. CDR3 sequence (DNA): TGTGCCAGCTCTCTCGAGGGACAGGGAAAGTGGAGCACTGAAGCTTTCTTT. It encodes CASSLEGQGKWSTEAFF.